The next 30 T cell receptor beta chains were all read from a single sample in a study of cytomegalovirus exposure and HLA in healthy donors. Primers for the PCR totalled 60 Vbeta and 13 Jbeta. Only in-frame clones appear in the TCRdb table, and some are missing; sequencing was by immunoSEQ multiplex PCR. The data contain approximately 100,000 clones, around 10% of them seen just once; the ten biggest clones take up 5.5% to 7.5%. Specimen: PBMCs. Every receptor here comes from a man aged 35 to 55 in good health and CMV-seropositive.

J is TRBJ1-2 and V is TRBV4-1; the match to TRBD1 covers 7 bases. The CDR3 is 16 amino acids. J lost 8 bases, V lost 1 base, and 13 bases had no gene match. Germline CDR1 is MGHRA and CDR2 is YSYEKL. CDR3 sequence reads: CASSQVFQGDLSGYTF. As DNA, the CDR3 is TGCGCCAGCAGCCAAGTATTCCAGGGGGACCTTTCGGGCTACACCTTC.

This clone has a handful of counts. The gene calls are TRBV28 and TRBJ1-1; D uncertain. Germline V gives CDR1 MDHEN, CDR2 SYDVKM. The CDR3 totals 13 residues. Trimming shortened V by 3 bases and J by 5 bases, and 10 bases separated the two germline ends. The CDR3 is CASSFRGRTEAFF. CDR3 coding DNA: TGTGCCAGCAGTTTTCGAGGGAGGACTGAAGCTTTCTTT.

This clone was detected only a few times. The V and J genes are TRBV6-5 and TRBJ2-1, with TRBD1 matching 12 bases. CDR1 is MNHEY and CDR2 is SVGAGI in the germline V gene. This CDR3 comprises 15 residues. V trimming: 7 bases; J trimming: 6 bases; junction bases outside the gene matches: 7. Here the CDR3 DNA reads TGTGCCAGCACTTCTCCGGGACAGGGGGCCAATGAGCAGTTCTTC. As protein: CASTSPGQGANEQFF.

This clone appeared a few times. V gene TRBV15 combines with J gene TRBJ1-1; D unclear. The CDR3 sequence is 12 residues long. Germline V gives CDR1 LNHNV, CDR2 YYDKDF (reference sequence). Trimming cost V 4 bases and J 4 bases, with 7 bases left between them. CDR3: CATSMPGTEAFF. The CDR3 nucleotides are TGTGCCACCAGCATGCCCGGCACTGAAGCTTTCTTT.

The chain has TRBV30 and TRBJ2-7; no clear D. The CDR3 loop spans 11 amino acids. V lost 0 bases and J lost 7, with 7 bases in between. CDR1 is GTSNPN, CDR2 SVGIG, per germline (reference sequence). In nucleotides, the CDR3 is TGTGCCTGGAGTGTCTTGGAGGAGCAGTACTTC. As protein: CAWSVLEEQYF. The full variable domain, its missing parts supplied by reference TRBV30 and TRBJ2-7, is SQTIHQWPATLVQPVGSPLSLECTVEGTSNPNLYWYRQAAGRGLQLLFYSVGIGQISSEVPQNLSASRPQDRQFILSSKKLLLSDSGFYLCAWSVLEEQYFGPGTRLTVT.

The table lists this clone with a few counts. The chain carries TRBV2 and TRBJ1-5; 10 nucleotides agree with TRBD1. The CDR3 consists of 16 residues. Trimming at V came to 5 bases and at J to 2 bases, leaving 6 bases not matched to a gene. Germline lookup yields CDR1 SNHLY and CDR2 FYNNEI. The CDR3 here is CASSWGGTGGNQPQHF. As DNA, the CDR3 is TGTGCCAGCAGTTGGGGAGGGACAGGGGGCAATCAGCCCCAGCATTTT.

This clone appeared a few times. J is TRBJ1-1 and V is TRBV19; 9 bases map to TRBD1. The V and J ends lost 7 bases and 4 bases, in that order; junction bases with no gene match: 7. CDR3 size: 14 residues. The germline CDR1 and CDR2 sequences are LNHDA and SQIVND (reference sequence). The chain's CDR3 is CASTLDRGGTEAFF. CDR3 in DNA: TGTGCCAGTACCCTGGACAGGGGAGGCACTGAAGCTTTCTTT.

V and J are TRBV19 and TRBJ1-5, with 8 nucleotides matching TRBD1. The junction had 11 bases not matched to a gene; V was cut back by 7 bases and J by 9 bases. CDR3 length equals 14 residues. Germline V gene lookup returns CDR1 LNHDA and CDR2 SQIVND (reference sequence). This CDR3 is CASTLGQDSPPQHF. The CDR3 coding sequence is TGTGCCAGTACTCTGGGACAGGATTCACCGCCCCAGCATTTT. Supplemented by reference TRBV19 and TRBJ1-5, the full variable domain reads DGGITQSPKYLFRKEGQNVTLSCEQNLNHDAMYWYRQDPGQGLRLIYYSQIVNDFQKGDIAEGYSVSREKKESFPLTVTSAQKNPTAFYLCASTLGQDSPPQHFGDGTRLSIL.

CDR3 coding DNA: TGCGCCAGCAGCCAAGATCGGGACAGGATTATGAACACTGAAGCTTTCTTT. It translates to CASSQDRDRIMNTEAFF. The chain recombines TRBV4-1 with TRBJ1-1, with 8 bases lining up with TRBD1. The CDR3 is made up of 17 amino acids. J gave up 0 bases and V 0 bases, and 6 bases lay outside the gene matches. Germline lookup yields CDR1 MGHRA and CDR2 YSYEKL.

The J gene is TRBJ2-5, the V gene TRBV6-5, with a possible D match to TRBD2 (6 bases). Trimming shortened V by 0 bases and J by 4 bases, and 9 bases separated the two germline ends. This CDR3 has 14 residues. Germline lookup yields CDR1 MNHEY and CDR2 SVGAGI. CDR3 amino acids: CASSYSGGGETQYF. The CDR3 coding sequence is TGTGCCAGCAGTTACTCGGGGGGAGGAGAGACCCAGTACTTC.

Note on this clone: Sequence at one end of the junction differs from germline and may be a read error. DNA of the CDR3: TGTGCTAGCAGCGGGAGTTTGGGCCGCGAGACCCAGTACTTC. It yields the protein CASSGSLGRETQYF. The chain carries TRBV7-7 and TRBJ2-5, with 8 positions matching TRBD2. This CDR3 has 14 amino acids. Germline V CDR1 and CDR2: SSHAT, FNYEAQ (reference sequence).

The genes are TRBV28 and TRBJ2-5; 8 bases are shared with TRBD2. V shed 7 bases and J 4 bases; nucleotides not matched to a gene: 14. The length of the CDR3 is 16 residues. Per germline, CDR1 MDHEN and CDR2 SYDVKM. CDR3 residues: CASILGADLAGETQYF. In DNA, the CDR3 is TGTGCCAGCATCTTGGGGGCTGATCTAGCGGGAGAGACCCAGTACTTC. Full variable domain (remainder filled in from reference TRBV28 and TRBJ2-5): DVKVTQSSRYLVKRTGEKVFLECVQDMDHENMFWYRQDPGLGLRLIYFSYDVKMKEKGDIPEGYSVSREKKERFSLILESASTNQTSMYLCASILGADLAGETQYFGPGTRLLVL.

This clone was counted only a few times. V usage is TRBV27 and J usage is TRBJ1-5, with a possible D match to TRBD1 (5 bases). CDR1 MNHEY and CDR2 SMNVEV come from the germline V gene (reference sequence). The V end lost 7 bases, the J end lost 2 bases, and 12 bases lay between the germline ends. This CDR3 has 14 amino acids. In DNA, the CDR3 is TGTGCCAGCACTTCGAAAGGGGGCAATCAGCCCCAGCATTTT. Translated, it gives CASTSKGGNQPQHF.

The chain joins TRBV4-1 to TRBJ1-5; 7 bases are shared with TRBD1. This CDR3 comprises 14 residues. After removal of 3 bases from V and 5 bases from J, the junction contained 4 bases not matched to a gene. Germline V gives CDR1 MGHRA, CDR2 YSYEKL. The CDR3 is CASSQFQGDQPQHF. CDR3 sequence (DNA): TGCGCCAGCAGCCAGTTCCAGGGGGATCAGCCCCAGCATTTT.

This chain links TRBV5-1 with TRBJ1-5; a weak D match, TRBD1 (5 bases). From germline, CDR1 is SGHRS and CDR2 YFSETQ. V gave up 0 bases and J gave up 4 bases, with 14 bases separating them. The CDR3 runs to 16 residues. In DNA form, the CDR3 reads TGCGCCAGCAGCTTGGGGGGGTACGGGGGGAATCAGCCCCAGCATTTT. It yields the protein CASSLGGYGGNQPQHF. Based on the CDR3 plus reference TRBV5-1 and TRBJ1-5, the full variable domain is KAGVTQTPRYLIKTRGQQVTLSCSPISGHRSVSWYQQTPGQGLQFLFEYFSETQRNKGNFPGRFSGRQFSNSRSEMNVSTLELGDSALYLCASSLGGYGGNQPQHFGDGTRLSIL.

This clone was seen only a few times. V is TRBV30 and J is TRBJ1-1; D uncertain. From germline, CDR1 is GTSNPN and CDR2 SVGIG (reference sequence). Trimming took off 0 bases at V and 10 bases at J, with 15 bases between the two ends. This CDR3 has 13 amino acids. DNA of the CDR3: TGTGCCTGGAGTGTCGGGAGACGCGCTCGAGCTTTCTTT. Translated, it gives CAWSVGRRARAFF.

The rearrangement joins TRBV2 to TRBJ2-3; 8 bases are a match to TRBD1. There are 14 residues in the CDR3. Germline CDR1 and CDR2: SNHLY and FYNNEI. V gave up 11 bases and J gave up 9 bases; unmatched junction bases: 16. CDR3 DNA sequence: TGTGCCGCCCAACAGGGGGAAGGTAGTAGAACGCAGTATTTT. Translated: CAAQQGEGSRTQYF.

This clone was seen only a few times. The CDR3 here is CASSLRTSGIHEQFF. DNA of the CDR3: TGTGCCAGCAGCCTCCGAACTAGCGGGATCCATGAGCAGTTCTTC. The V and J genes are TRBV28 and TRBJ2-1, with 10 nucleotides matching TRBD2. Germline V gives CDR1 MDHEN, CDR2 SYDVKM. CDR3 length: 15 amino acids. Losses at the gene ends were 6 bases for V and 8 bases for J; bases not matched to a gene: 10.

This rearrangement joins TRBV14 to TRBJ1-2; no definite D call. This CDR3 region has 12 residues. Germline V lookup: CDR1 SGHDN, CDR2 FVKESK. Trimming took 4 bases from V and 3 from J, leaving 6 bases between them. CDR3 in amino acids: CASSPDYYGYTF. Here the CDR3 DNA reads TGTGCCAGCAGCCCAGACTACTATGGCTACACCTTC.

With respect to this clone: The same CDR3 is also encoded by other DNA sequences in this sample. Here the CDR3 reads CASSLARGSGNTIYF. DNA for the CDR3: TGTGCCAGCAGCTTAGCTCGGGGTAGCGGAAACACCATATATTTT. This rearrangement joins TRBV7-2 to TRBJ1-3; D uncertain. V was pared by 0 bases and J by 4 bases, with 10 bases between. This CDR3 has 15 amino acids. CDR1 SGHTA and CDR2 FQGNSA come from the germline V gene.

This clone was counted between two and nine times. The J gene is TRBJ2-3, the V gene TRBV19; 14 bases agree with TRBD2. The V gene end was trimmed by 3 bases and the J gene end by 2 bases; junction bases not matched to a gene: 7. Germline CDR1 reads LNHDA; CDR2 reads SQIVND (reference sequence). The CDR3 sequence is 18 residues long. CDR3 nucleotide sequence: TGTGCCAGTAGTATCGGGACTAGCGGGAGTTTGCCCACAGATACGCAGTATTTT. As protein: CASSIGTSGSLPTDTQYF.

The genes are TRBV19 and TRBJ2-7, with 8 bases aligning to TRBD1. The trim removed 9 bases at V and 1 base at J, leaving 2 bases unmatched. Germline V gene sequence: CDR1 LNHDA, CDR2 SQIVND (reference sequence). The CDR3 is 12 residues long. As DNA, the CDR3 is TGTGCCAGCCGGGACAGGTCCTACGAGCAGTACTTC. Protein sequence: CASRDRSYEQYF.

This clone was recorded many times. The V call is TRBV5-1, the J call TRBJ1-1; D is unclear. V lost 4 bases, J lost 6 bases, and 16 bases lay in between. Germline assignment: CDR1 SGHRS and CDR2 YFSETQ. This CDR3 region has 14 residues. The CDR3 sequence: CASSTQPGRAEAFF. The CDR3 DNA sequence: TGCGCCAGCAGCACCCAACCCGGGAGGGCTGAAGCTTTCTTT.

The chain links TRBV7-8 to TRBJ2-4; 9 bases line up with TRBD2. Trimming cost V 5 bases and J 6 bases; bases outside gene matches: 5. CDR1 and CDR2 from the germline V gene are SGHVS and FQNEAQ. This CDR3 is built from 14 residues. The CDR3 loop reads CASSRSGSTNIQYF. The CDR3 bases are TGTGCCAGCAGCCGTAGCGGGAGCACAAACATTCAGTACTTC.

The table lists this clone with a few counts. This rearrangement joins TRBV15 to TRBJ1-6; 9 bases map to TRBD1. This CDR3 spans 14 amino acids. Germline V gene lookup returns CDR1 LNHNV and CDR2 YYDKDF (reference sequence). J gave up 10 bases and V 7 bases, and 8 bases lay outside the gene matches. The CDR3 DNA is TGTGCCACCAATCCGACAGGGACAGGGTCACCCCTCCACTTT. Its protein product is CATNPTGTGSPLHF.

This clone was picked up a small number of times. V and J are TRBV5-6 and TRBJ2-7; D uncertain. With 2 bases removed from V and 0 bases from J, the gap between germline ends came to 9 bases. CDR3 length: 14 residues. Germline V gene lookup returns CDR1 SGHDT and CDR2 YYEEEE. This CDR3 is CASSFDKSSYEQYF. CDR3 sequence (DNA): TGTGCCAGCAGCTTTGACAAAAGCTCCTACGAGCAGTACTTC.

This clone was detected a few times. The gene calls are TRBV7-8 and TRBJ1-1; D ambiguous. The CDR3 has 15 residues. CDR1 SGHVS and CDR2 FQNEAQ come from the germline V gene. V lost 5 bases, J lost 1 base, and 14 bases lay in between. This CDR3 is CASSLTSSGNTEAFF. The CDR3 region has the DNA TGTGCCAGCAGCCTAACTTCATCTGGGAACACTGAAGCTTTCTTT.

There are a few counts of this clone. This CDR3 is CSVGLAHLSDTQYF. CDR3 in DNA: TGCAGCGTAGGACTAGCGCACTTATCAGATACGCAGTATTTT. The chain joins TRBV29-1 to TRBJ2-3, with 9 nucleotides matching TRBD2. Per the germline V gene, CDR1 is SQVTM and CDR2 is ANQGSEA. The CDR3 totals 14 residues. J was trimmed by 4 bases and V by 6 bases; bases with no gene match: 8.

The genes are TRBV19 and TRBJ1-2; TRBD1 matches at 7 bases. V dropped 6 bases and J dropped 7; count of bases not matched to a gene: 5. Germline CDR1 is LNHDA and CDR2 is SQIVND (reference sequence). The CDR3 is 12 residues long. CDR3 sequence reads: CASSRGGPGYTF. The CDR3 DNA reads as TGTGCCAGTAGCCGAGGGGGCCCTGGCTACACCTTC. Filled out from reference TRBV19 and TRBJ1-2, the complete variable domain reads DGGITQSPKYLFRKEGQNVTLSCEQNLNHDAMYWYRQDPGQGLRLIYYSQIVNDFQKGDIAEGYSVSREKKESFPLTVTSAQKNPTAFYLCASSRGGPGYTFGSGTRLTVV.

The CDR3 sequence is CASSLDPGPNQPQHF. For the CDR3, the DNA is TGTGCCAGCAGCTTAGATCCAGGTCCGAATCAGCCCCAGCATTTT. The chain employs TRBV11-2 and TRBJ1-5; D is uncertain. Germline V lookup: CDR1 SGHAT, CDR2 FQNNGV. Deletions cut 0 bases from V and 4 bases from J, with 10 bases between. The CDR3 loop spans 15 amino acids. Combining the CDR3 with reference TRBV11-2 and TRBJ1-5 gives the whole variable domain EAGVAQSPRYKIIEKRQSVAFWCNPISGHATLYWYQQILGQGPKLLIQFQNNGVVDDSQLPKDRFSAERLKGVDSTLKIQPAKLEDSAVYLCASSLDPGPNQPQHFGDGTRLSIL.